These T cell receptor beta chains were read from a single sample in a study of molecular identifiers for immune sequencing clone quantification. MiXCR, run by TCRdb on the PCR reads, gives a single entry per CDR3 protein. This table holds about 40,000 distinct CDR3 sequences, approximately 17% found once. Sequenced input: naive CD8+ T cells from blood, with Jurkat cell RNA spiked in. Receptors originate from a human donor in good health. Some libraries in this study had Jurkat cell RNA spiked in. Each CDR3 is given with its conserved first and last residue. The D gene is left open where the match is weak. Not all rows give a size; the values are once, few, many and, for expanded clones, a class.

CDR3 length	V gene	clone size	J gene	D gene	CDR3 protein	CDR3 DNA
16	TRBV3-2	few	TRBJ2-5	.	CASSQAGLRQEETQYF	TGTGCCAGCAGCCAAGCAGGGTTAAGGCAGGAAGAGACCCAGTACTTC
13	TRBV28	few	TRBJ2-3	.	CASRLIGTDTQYF	TGTGCCAGCCGGTTGATAGGCACAGATACGCAGTATTTT
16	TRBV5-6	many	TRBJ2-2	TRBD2	CASSSNPGLTTGELFF	TGTGCCAGCAGTTCAAATCCGGGACTAACCACCGGGGAGCTGTTTTTT
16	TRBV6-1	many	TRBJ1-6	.	CASSPYGAAKNSPLHF	TGTGCCAGCAGTCCTTATGGGGCAGCAAAAAATTCACCCCTCCACTTT
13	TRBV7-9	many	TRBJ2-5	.	CASKDGKQETQYF	TGTGCCAGCAAGGACGGAAAACAAGAGACCCAGTACTTC
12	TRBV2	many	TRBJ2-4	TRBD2	CASTGRENIQYF	TGTGCCAGCACCGGGAGGGAAAACATTCAGTACTTC
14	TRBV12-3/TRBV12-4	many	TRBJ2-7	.	CASSPADGSYEQYF	TGTGCCAGCAGTCCAGCGGACGGCTCCTACGAGCAGTACTTC
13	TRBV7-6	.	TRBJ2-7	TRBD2	CASSQIGLGEQYF	TGTGCCAGCAGCCAAATCGGACTAGGCGAGCAGTACTTC
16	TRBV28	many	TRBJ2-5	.	CASMGGTVYLGETQYF	TGTGCCAGCATGGGAGGTACAGTTTACCTTGGGGAGACCCAGTACTTC
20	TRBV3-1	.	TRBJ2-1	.	CASSQKGDTPFSGAAHVQFF	TGTGCCAGCAGCCAAAAGGGGGACACACCATTCTCGGGAGCGGCCCATGTGCAGTTCTTC
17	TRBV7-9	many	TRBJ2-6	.	CASSLGRRGSGANVLTF	TGTGCCAGCAGCTTAGGCCGGCGGGGTTCTGGGGCCAACGTCCTGACTTTC
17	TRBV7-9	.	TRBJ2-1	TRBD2	CASSQGFASGLNNEQFF	TGTGCCAGCAGCCAGGGGTTTGCTAGCGGGCTGAACAATGAGCAGTTCTTC
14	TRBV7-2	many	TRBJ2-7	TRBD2	CASSSLAEAYEQYF	TGTGCCAGCAGCAGCCTAGCGGAGGCCTACGAGCAGTACTTC
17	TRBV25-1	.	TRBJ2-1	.	CASSELETGESANEQFF	TGTGCCAGCAGTGAATTGGAGACGGGGGAGTCGGCCAATGAGCAGTTCTTC
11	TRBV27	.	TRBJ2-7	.	CASGWGYEQYF	TGTGCCAGCGGTTGGGGCTACGAGCAGTACTTC
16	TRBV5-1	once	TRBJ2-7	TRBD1	CASKLSLTGFGYEQYF	TGCGCCAGCAAATTGTCCTTGACAGGGTTCGGCTACGAGCAGTACTTC
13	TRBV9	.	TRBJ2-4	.	CASRPDGGNIQYF	TGTGCCAGCAGGCCTGATGGGGGGAACATTCAGTACTTC
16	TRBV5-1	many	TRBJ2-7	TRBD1	CASSLARQGTVYEQYF	TGCGCCAGCAGCTTGGCCCGACAGGGCACCGTCTACGAGCAGTACTTC
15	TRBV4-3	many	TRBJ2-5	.	CASSQDYGGPETQYF	TGCGCCAGCAGCCAAGACTACGGGGGGCCAGAGACCCAGTACTTC
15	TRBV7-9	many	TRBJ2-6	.	CASSLVYSGANVLTF	TGTGCCAGCAGCTTAGTTTATTCTGGGGCCAACGTCCTGACTTTC
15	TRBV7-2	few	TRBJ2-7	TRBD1	CASNKEGDRPYEQYF	TGTGCCAGCAACAAAGAAGGGGACAGGCCCTACGAGCAGTACTTC
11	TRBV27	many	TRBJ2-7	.	CASSSGYEQYF	TGTGCCAGCAGTTCAGGATACGAGCAGTACTTC
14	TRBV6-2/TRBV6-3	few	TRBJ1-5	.	CASEGLQVDQPQHF	TGTGCCAGCGAGGGGTTACAAGTCGATCAGCCCCAGCATTTT
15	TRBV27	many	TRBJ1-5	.	CASSLSTLSDQPQHF	TGTGCCAGCAGTTTATCGACCCTTTCGGATCAGCCCCAGCATTTT
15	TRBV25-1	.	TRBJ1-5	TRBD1	CASSESETGFGPQHF	TGTGCCAGCAGTGAATCCGAGACAGGGTTCGGCCCCCAGCATTTT
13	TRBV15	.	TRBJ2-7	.	CATRKGVGYEQYF	TGTGCCACCAGGAAAGGCGTTGGTTACGAGCAGTACTTC
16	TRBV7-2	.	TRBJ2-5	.	CASSLGTGSLEETQYF	TGTGCCAGCAGCTTAGGTACGGGATCTCTGGAAGAGACCCAGTACTTC
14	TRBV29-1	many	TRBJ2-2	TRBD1	CSVAPGGMPGELFF	TGCAGCGTTGCCCCAGGGGGCATGCCCGGGGAGCTGTTTTTT
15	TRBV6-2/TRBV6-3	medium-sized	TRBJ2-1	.	CASTDFSGLEDEQFF	TGTGCCAGCACCGATTTTAGCGGACTCGAGGATGAGCAGTTCTTC
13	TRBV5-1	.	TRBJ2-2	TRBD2	CASASGYTGELFF	TGCGCCAGCGCTAGCGGTTACACCGGGGAGCTGTTTTTT
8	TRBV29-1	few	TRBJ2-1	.	CSVDEQFF	TGCAGCGTGGATGAGCAGTTCTTC
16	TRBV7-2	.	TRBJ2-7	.	CASSHALDALTYEQYF	TGTGCCAGCAGCCACGCCCTGGACGCTCTGACCTACGAGCAGTACTTC
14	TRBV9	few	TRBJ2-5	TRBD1	CASSTDRDQETQYF	TGTGCCAGCAGCACGGACAGGGACCAAGAGACCCAGTACTTC
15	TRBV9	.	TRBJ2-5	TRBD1	CASSPHRGLGETQYF	TGTGCCAGCAGCCCCCACAGGGGGCTGGGGGAGACCCAGTACTTC
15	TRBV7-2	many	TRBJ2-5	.	CASSLRDSASRTQYF	TGTGCCAGCAGCTTACGGGACTCGGCTTCGAGGACCCAGTACTTC
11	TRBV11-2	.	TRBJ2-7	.	CASYFGGEQYF	TGTGCCAGCTATTTCGGGGGAGAGCAGTACTTC
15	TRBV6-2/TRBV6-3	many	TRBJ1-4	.	CASSYSEFGSEKLFF	TGTGCCAGCAGTTACTCGGAATTCGGGAGTGAAAAACTGTTTTTT
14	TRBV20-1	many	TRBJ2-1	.	CSARDLGTYNEQFF	TGCAGTGCTAGAGATCTCGGGACCTACAATGAGCAGTTCTTC
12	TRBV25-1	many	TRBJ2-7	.	CASSQNIYEQYF	TGTGCCAGCAGTCAAAATATCTACGAGCAGTACTTC
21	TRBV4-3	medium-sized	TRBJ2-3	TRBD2	CASSQRGRLAAIPASTDTQYF	TGCGCCAGCAGCCAAAGAGGGAGGCTAGCGGCGATACCAGCTAGCACAGATACGCAGTATTTT
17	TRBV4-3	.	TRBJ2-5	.	CASSPSGERASKETQYF	TGCGCCAGCAGCCCCAGCGGAGAAAGGGCATCGAAAGAGACCCAGTACTTC
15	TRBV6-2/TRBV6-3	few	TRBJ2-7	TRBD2	CASSPIAGAVYEQYF	TGTGCCAGCAGTCCTATAGCGGGAGCGGTCTACGAGCAGTACTTC
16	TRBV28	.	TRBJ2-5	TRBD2	CASSFGASGSSETQYF	TGTGCCAGCAGTTTCGGGGCTAGCGGGAGTTCTGAGACCCAGTACTTC
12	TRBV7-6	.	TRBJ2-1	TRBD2	CASSWTSREQFF	TGTGCCAGCAGCTGGACTAGCAGGGAGCAGTTCTTC
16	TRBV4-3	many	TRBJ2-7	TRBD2	CASSQGGLAGGYEQYF	TGCGCCAGCAGCCAAGGAGGTTTAGCGGGGGGCTACGAGCAGTACTTC
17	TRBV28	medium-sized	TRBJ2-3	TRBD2	CASDGTSGELSTDTQYF	TGTGCCAGCGACGGGACTAGCGGCGAGTTAAGCACAGATACGCAGTATTTT
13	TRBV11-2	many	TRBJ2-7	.	CASSLGADYEQYF	TGTGCCAGCAGCTTAGGCGCGGATTACGAGCAGTACTTC
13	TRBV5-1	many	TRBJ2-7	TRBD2	CASSRTRPYEQYF	TGCGCCAGCAGCAGGACTAGGCCCTACGAGCAGTACTTC
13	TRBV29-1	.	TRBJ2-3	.	CSADLTSTDTQYF	TGCAGCGCCGATCTAACTAGCACAGATACGCAGTATTTT
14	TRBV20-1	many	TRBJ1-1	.	CSARDNDNPVFAFF	TGCAGTGCTAGAGATAACGACAATCCCGTGTTTGCTTTCTTT
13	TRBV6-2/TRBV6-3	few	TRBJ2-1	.	CASTDVGFDEQFF	TGTGCCAGCACCGACGTGGGTTTTGATGAGCAGTTCTTC
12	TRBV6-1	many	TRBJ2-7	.	CASSETSYEQYF	TGTGCCAGCAGTGAAACCTCCTACGAGCAGTACTTC
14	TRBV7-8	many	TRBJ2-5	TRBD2	CASSPLAGTETQYF	TGTGCCAGCAGCCCATTAGCGGGAACGGAGACCCAGTACTTC
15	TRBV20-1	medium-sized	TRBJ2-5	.	CSAREHRQDQETQYF	TGCAGTGCTAGAGAGCATAGGCAGGATCAAGAGACCCAGTACTTC
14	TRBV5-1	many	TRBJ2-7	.	CASRMAGTGYEQYF	TGCGCCAGCAGAATGGCTGGTACTGGCTACGAGCAGTACTTC